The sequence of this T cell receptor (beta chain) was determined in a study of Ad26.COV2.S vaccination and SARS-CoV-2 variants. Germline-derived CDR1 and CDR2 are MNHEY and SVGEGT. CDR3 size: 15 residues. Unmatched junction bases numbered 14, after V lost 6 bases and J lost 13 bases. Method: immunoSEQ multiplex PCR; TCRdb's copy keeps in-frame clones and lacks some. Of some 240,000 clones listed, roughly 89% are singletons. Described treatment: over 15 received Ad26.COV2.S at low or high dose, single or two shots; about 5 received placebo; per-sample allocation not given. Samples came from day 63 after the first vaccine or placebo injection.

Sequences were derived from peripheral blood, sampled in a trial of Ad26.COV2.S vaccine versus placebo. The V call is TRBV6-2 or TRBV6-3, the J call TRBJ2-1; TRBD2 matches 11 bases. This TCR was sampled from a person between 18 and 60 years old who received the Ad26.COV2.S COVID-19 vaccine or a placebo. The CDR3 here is CASRPRGTSGGAQFF. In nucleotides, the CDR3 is TGTGCCAGCAGGCCTCGGGGAACTAGCGGGGGTGCCCAGTTCTTC.